These 6 T cell receptor beta chains share one sample of origin, sequenced in a study of blood T cell repertoires in COVID-19. Generated by immunoSEQ multiplex PCR, the TCRdb table keeps only in-frame clones and is missing some. The sample lists under 250,000 clones, approximately 83% occurring once. Material: peripheral blood. These receptors all stem from a middle-aged woman with active or convalescent COVID-19.

The chain combines TRBV4-2 with TRBJ2-2; D call uncertain. The CDR3 runs to 15 residues. The V gene's germline CDR1 is LGHNA and CDR2 YNFKEQ. V was clipped by 1 base and J by 2 bases, with 8 bases between them. CDR3 nucleotide sequence: TGTGCCAGCAGCCAAGTTCGTGTTAACACCGGGGAGCTGTTTTTT. As protein: CASSQVRVNTGELFF.

Here the CDR3 reads CASRSGGYNEQFF. CDR3 coding DNA: TGTGCCAGCCGAAGCGGAGGTTACAATGAGCAGTTCTTC. The rearrangement links TRBV7-9 to TRBJ2-1; possibly TRBD2 for D (5 bases). Trimming removed 8 bases from V and 4 bases from J, with 12 bases in between. The CDR3 totals 13 residues. The germline V gene encodes CDR1 SEHNR and CDR2 FQNEAQ (reference sequence).

V gene TRBV5-4 combines with J gene TRBJ1-4; 12 nucleotides match TRBD1. This CDR3 spans 18 amino acids. The junction had 10 bases not matched to a gene; V was cut back by 4 bases and J by 3 bases. From germline, CDR1 is SGHNT and CDR2 YYREEE (reference sequence). The CDR3 region has the DNA TGTGCCAGCAGCCGCGGGACAGGGGGCGCGGGTGCTAATGAAAAACTGTTTTTT. Amino acids: CASSRGTGGAGANEKLFF. The full variable domain, completed using reference TRBV5-4 and TRBJ1-4, is ETGVTQSPTHLIKTRGQQVTLRCSSQSGHNTVSWYQQALGQGPQFIFQYYREEENGRGNFPPRFSGLQFPNYSSELNVNALELDDSALYLCASSRGTGGAGANEKLFFGSGTQLSVL.

The chain recombines TRBV10-3 with TRBJ2-5; 9 bases map to TRBD1. The V gene end was trimmed by 2 bases and the J gene end by 4 bases; junction bases not matched to a gene: 2. Germline V lookup: CDR1 ENHRY, CDR2 SYGVKD. The CDR3 has 14 amino acids. The CDR3 is CAISEGTGTETQYF. CDR3 DNA sequence: TGTGCCATCAGTGAGGGGACAGGGACAGAGACCCAGTACTTC.

V gene TRBV11-3 combines with J gene TRBJ2-3; TRBD2 might be the D (7 bases). Germline CDR1 is SGHNT and CDR2 is YENEEA. This CDR3 spans 15 amino acids. Trimming removed 1 base from V and 4 bases from J, with 12 bases in between. Here the CDR3 reads CASSLGGGPSDTQYF. CDR3 coding DNA: TGTGCCAGCAGCTTAGGGGGGGGCCCGTCAGATACGCAGTATTTT.

This clone was seen once. The chain carries TRBV5-5 and TRBJ2-2, with 8 bases lining up with TRBD1. The V gene end was trimmed by 4 bases and the J gene end by 6 bases; junction bases not matched to a gene: 11. The germline gives CDR1 SGHKS, CDR2 YYEKEE (reference sequence). This CDR3 has 16 residues. The CDR3 protein is CASSHGQGVRAGELFF. The CDR3 coding sequence is TGTGCCAGCAGCCATGGACAGGGTGTTCGTGCCGGGGAGCTGTTTTTT.